These T cell receptor beta chains were read from a single sample in a study of T cells after yellow fever vaccination. TCRdb processed the 5' RACE reads anew with MiXCR; each CDR3 protein has one entry. The table has a few hundred thousand distinct CDR3 sequences, 3% to 4.5% seen once; the top ten hold roughly 26%. Source: PBMCs, taken 5 days after the yellow fever booster vaccination. The source of these receptors is a man aged 18-30 years who received the YFV17D yellow fever vaccine. The conserved cysteine and the conserved F or W are not part of the CDR3 here. The order of the fields is V gene, clone size, CDR3 protein. Size values are once, few and many counts, or a class for expanded clones, and some rows have none.

TRBV27,many,ASQRGLPSTDTQY
TRBV6-1,many,ASSENWRYNEQF
TRBV4-1,many,ASRGDGYFSGANVLT
TRBV7-6,NA,ASSDRGRDSGNTIY
TRBV18,few,ASSPVGRSGANVLT
TRBV6-6,few,ASSYGRLNEQF
TRBV28,few,ASSSLRSPLH
TRBV7-2,few,ASSSSPRGNQPQH
TRBV6-2/TRBV6-3,many,ASQLQPWEWGNQPQH
TRBV9,NA,ASSVGTGVRNEQF
TRBV5-1,NA,ASSSERVVGDEQF
TRBV6-4,many,ASSDSTSGGDTQY
TRBV19,few,ASRILERGTDTQY
TRBV5-1,many,ASSTRGRRTGELF
TRBV6-5,few,ASRLRGPSPLH
TRBV20-1,NA,SAGVDSNLPQH
TRBV7-8,many,ASSSETASSYNEQF
TRBV5-1,NA,ASSPTDGRTDTQY
TRBV4-1,many,ASSQVVRGDTEAF
TRBV10-3,NA,AISEGGQGANNEQF
TRBV6-5,NA,ASSYSSTLNTEAF
TRBV7-2,NA,ASSPPRGGANTGELF
TRBV5-1,few,ASSQGRGSVYEQY
TRBV9,many,ASSGGGTYNEQF
TRBV18,NA,ASSPPQGRDIPNYGYT